The clone carrying this T cell receptor beta chain has more than one count but fewer than ten. What it binds is not known. The sample comes from a study of CD8+ T cells in alopecia areata. Study observations and caveats: Relative to normal scalp, lesional scalp, especially alopecia totalis/universalis, showed higher clonality. The study also sequences resident alphabeta T cells of normal skin in scalp samples.

Germline V lookup: CDR1 SGHRS, CDR2 YFSETQ. After removal of 0 bases from V and 0 bases from J, the junction contained 12 bases not matched to a gene. CDR3 length: 18 amino acids. The authors extracted RNA and reverse transcribed it into cDNA as the sequencing template. Profiling relied on immunoSEQ multiplex PCR, and the TCRdb table lists in-frame clones only, not all of them. The table shows approximately 180,000 clones, with around 64% occurring only once. The material was CD8+ T cells sorted from blood, obtained at week 0. The receptor was isolated from a human donor with alopecia areata. The chain joins TRBV5-1 to TRBJ2-7; 7 bases are shared with TRBD1. The CDR3 reads CASSLASRDRASSYEQYF. CDR3 sequence (DNA): TGCGCCAGCAGCTTGGCCTCCCGGGACAGAGCCAGCTCCTACGAGCAGTACTTC. The full variable domain, its missing parts supplied by reference TRBV5-1 and TRBJ2-7, is KAGVTQTPRYLIKTRGQQVTLSCSPISGHRSVSWYQQTPGQGLQFLFEYFSETQRNKGNFPGRFSGRQFSNSRSEMNVSTLELGDSALYLCASSLASRDRASSYEQYFGPGTRLTVT.